The 23 T cell receptor beta chains below come from one sample, sequenced in a study of cytotoxic CD8 clonotypes in ibrutinib-treated CLL. Sequenced by immunoSEQ multiplex PCR; TCRdb stores in-frame clones only, minus some. The repertoire holds over 150,000 clones, 81% seen once, with about 1.9% in the top ten. The material sequenced was PBMCs, taken after 12 months of ibrutinib treatment. The receptors shown here come from a human donor with chronic lymphocytic leukemia.

The chain has TRBV2 and TRBJ1-2; weak D call: TRBD1 (5 bases). This CDR3 region has 13 residues. The V end lost 8 bases, the J end lost 8 bases, and 18 bases lay between the germline ends. Germline loops: CDR1 SNHLY, CDR2 FYNNEI. In DNA, the CDR3 is TGTGCCAGCGCCATGGGGGGTCAGGAAGGCTACACCTTC. It encodes CASAMGGQEGYTF.

This clone appeared once. This sequence joins TRBV7-9 and TRBJ2-2; D remains unclear. CDR3 size: 13 residues. V lost 1 base and J 3 bases, leaving 3 bases between the germline ends. CDR1 is SEHNR and CDR2 is FQNEAQ in the germline V gene (reference sequence). The chain's CDR3 is CASSLEYTGELFF. The CDR3 DNA reads as TGTGCCAGCAGCTTAGAGTACACCGGGGAGCTGTTTTTT.

The chain uses TRBV7-2 and TRBJ2-3; no clear D gene. Trimming removed 6 bases from V and 0 bases from J, with 1 base in between. Germline assignment: CDR1 SGHTA and CDR2 FQGNSA. This CDR3 comprises 11 residues. CDR3 nucleotides: TGTGCCAGCAGGAGCACAGATACGCAGTATTTT. Translating it yields CASRSTDTQYF.

The rearrangement uses TRBV7-9 and TRBJ2-1, with D possibly matching TRBD2 (6 bases). Trimming pared 5 bases from V and 8 bases from J, leaving 25 bases between. Germline V lookup: CDR1 SEHNR, CDR2 FQNEAQ (reference sequence). The CDR3 covers 17 residues. CDR3 nucleotides: TGTGCCAGCAGCCCCAGAGGTGGCGGGGTCGATCGCGATGAGCAGTTCTTC. Translation: CASSPRGGGVDRDEQFF.

The chain carries TRBV29-1 and TRBJ2-3; 9 bases match TRBD2. V lost 6 bases and J lost 2; bases outside the gene matches: 12. The CDR3 spans 16 residues. Germline CDR1 SQVTM, CDR2 ANQGSEA. The CDR3 loop reads CSVGGSSGTSTDTQYF. As DNA, the CDR3 is TGCAGCGTAGGGGGGTCTAGCGGGACCTCCACAGATACGCAGTATTTT.

V is TRBV30 and J is TRBJ1-5, with D perhaps matching TRBD1 (6 bases). Trimming left V 3 bases short and J 0 bases short, with 12 bases between. The germline gives CDR1 GTSNPN, CDR2 SVGIG (reference sequence). The CDR3 is made up of 15 amino acids. DNA for the CDR3: TGTGCCTGGAGGGTGGACAGCCATAGCAATCAGCCCCAGCATTTT. It encodes CAWRVDSHSNQPQHF.

This clone was seen only a few times. The V call is TRBV13, the J call TRBJ2-1; D not certain. Trimming took off 5 bases at V and 4 bases at J, with 9 bases between the two ends. The CDR3 consists of 13 residues. Per the germline V gene, CDR1 is PRHDT and CDR2 is FYEKMQ (reference sequence). The CDR3 reads CASSPPGYNEQFF. The CDR3 region has the DNA TGTGCCAGCAGCCCCCCCGGATACAATGAGCAGTTCTTC.

The CDR3 bases are TGTGCCACCAGTAGGGACAGTCGTTCCGGGACCCAGTACTTC. Its protein is CATSRDSRSGTQYF. The chain has TRBV15 and TRBJ2-5, with 7 bases matching TRBD1. J was trimmed by 7 bases and V by 6 bases; bases with no gene match: 11. In germline, CDR1 is LNHNV, CDR2 YYDKDF (reference sequence). The CDR3 runs to 14 residues.

This clone occurred once. The chain combines TRBV28 with TRBJ2-5; 9 bases are a match to TRBD1. CDR3 size: 15 residues. The germline V gene has CDR1 MDHEN and CDR2 SYDVKM. The ends lost 5 bases at V and 5 bases at J; junction bases unmatched: 9. In DNA form, the CDR3 reads TGTGCCAGCAGTCCCCAGACAGGGGGGAGGGAGACCCAGTACTTC. Its translation is CASSPQTGGRETQYF. The full variable domain, with the rest looked up from reference TRBV28 and TRBJ2-5, is DVKVTQSSRYLVKRTGEKVFLECVQDMDHENMFWYRQDPGLGLRLIYFSYDVKMKEKGDIPEGYSVSREKKERFSLILESASTNQTSMYLCASSPQTGGRETQYFGPGTRLLVL.

In this sample, this clone turned up a few times. The chain is built from TRBV19 and TRBJ2-1; TRBD1 matches at 8 bases. This CDR3 has 13 residues. CDR1 and CDR2 (germline): LNHDA, SQIVND (reference sequence). V lost 5 bases to trimming and J lost 10 bases; unmatched junction nucleotides: 7. In DNA form, the CDR3 reads TGTGCCAGTAGTCCCGGAGACAGGGGAGAGCAGTTCTTC. It encodes CASSPGDRGEQFF.

The chain joins TRBV7-7 to TRBJ2-7; D unclear. Germline V gene sequence: CDR1 SSHAT, CDR2 FNYEAQ (reference sequence). CDR3 length: 11 residues. The V end lost 5 bases, the J end lost 6 bases, and 8 bases lay between the germline ends. CDR3 protein: CASSAVLEQYF. The CDR3 DNA reads as TGTGCCAGCAGCGCGGTCCTCGAGCAGTACTTC.

The V call is TRBV28, the J call TRBJ2-3; TRBD2 matches 7 bases. Trimming cost V 6 bases and J 6 bases; bases outside gene matches: 3. Germline CDR1 and CDR2: MDHEN and SYDVKM. This CDR3 is 12 amino acids long. CDR3 in DNA: TGTGCCAGCAGCCTAGCGGAGGATACGCAGTATTTT. Its translation: CASSLAEDTQYF. The variable domain in full, with the rest retrieved from reference TRBV28 and TRBJ2-3, is DVKVTQSSRYLVKRTGEKVFLECVQDMDHENMFWYRQDPGLGLRLIYFSYDVKMKEKGDIPEGYSVSREKKERFSLILESASTNQTSMYLCASSLAEDTQYFGPGTRLTVL.

The chain links TRBV5-1 to TRBJ1-2; D perhaps matches TRBD1 (6 bases). Trimming left V 4 bases short and J 6 bases short, with 16 bases between. The CDR3 contains 14 residues. In germline, CDR1 is SGHRS, CDR2 YFSETQ. The CDR3 region is CASSPARGANGYTF. As DNA, the CDR3 is TGCGCCAGCAGCCCTGCACGGGGGGCCAATGGCTACACCTTC. The full variable domain, rest sourced from reference TRBV5-1 and TRBJ1-2, is KAGVTQTPRYLIKTRGQQVTLSCSPISGHRSVSWYQQTPGQGLQFLFEYFSETQRNKGNFPGRFSGRQFSNSRSEMNVSTLELGDSALYLCASSPARGANGYTFGSGTRLTVV.

The genes are TRBV11-1 and TRBJ2-2; D not certain. Trimming shortened V by 4 bases and J by 7 bases, and 16 bases separated the two germline ends. The CDR3 extends over 15 amino acids. Germline V gene data show CDR1 as SGHAT and CDR2 as FQDESV (reference sequence). CDR3 amino acids: CASSSPDQPGGELFF. CDR3 in DNA: TGTGCCAGCAGCTCACCGGACCAACCGGGCGGGGAGCTGTTTTTT.

The V gene is TRBV18, the J gene TRBJ1-6; D unclear. This CDR3 region has 16 residues. From germline, CDR1 is KGHSH and CDR2 LQKENI. Trimming shortened V by 4 bases and J by 3 bases, and 13 bases separated the two germline ends. As DNA, the CDR3 is TGTGCCAGCTCACTCCTTTCGGCAGTCTATAATTCACCCCTCCACTTT. This translates into CASSLLSAVYNSPLHF.

The V call is TRBV11-1, the J call TRBJ2-1; D remains unclear. The CDR3 loop spans 14 amino acids. The V gene lost 0 bases and the J gene lost 7 bases, with 10 bases spanning the gap. Germline V gene data show CDR1 as SGHAT and CDR2 as FQDESV (reference sequence). CDR3 in amino acids: CASSLARSGNEQFF. The CDR3 DNA follows: TGTGCCAGCAGCTTAGCGAGATCGGGTAATGAGCAGTTCTTC.

This chain uses TRBV7-3 with TRBJ1-1; no firm D call. The germline V gene has CDR1 SGHTA and CDR2 FQGTGA. The CDR3 spans 13 residues. V lost 5 bases and J 3 bases, leaving 10 bases between the germline ends. The chain's CDR3 is CASSLRRYTEAFF. The CDR3 region has the DNA TGTGCCAGCAGCCTTAGGCGGTACACTGAAGCTTTCTTT.

The chain uses TRBV5-4 and TRBJ2-5; 8 bases match TRBD2. Germline assignment: CDR1 SGHNT and CDR2 YYREEE (reference sequence). CDR3 length: 15 residues. Trimming removed 4 bases from V and 5 bases from J; junction bases left unmatched: 10. CDR3 DNA: TGTGCCAGCAGCCCCCCGTTTGCGGGAGGCGAGACCCAGTACTTC. Translation: CASSPPFAGGETQYF.

This clone was observed once. The chain has TRBV13 and TRBJ1-5, with a tentative D call TRBD1 (5 bases). The CDR3 is 15 residues long. The germline V gene encodes CDR1 PRHDT and CDR2 FYEKMQ (reference sequence). Trimming pared 7 bases from V and 6 bases from J, leaving 19 bases between. As DNA, the CDR3 is TGTGCCAGCACCCGTGGAGGGGCGGGGGGTCAGCCCCAGCATTTT. It yields the protein CASTRGGAGGQPQHF.

This sequence joins TRBV23-1 and TRBJ2-4; no clear D gene. TRBV23-1 is marked as an open reading frame, function uncertain. The CDR3 is made up of 17 amino acids. Trimming removed 0 bases at V and 0 bases at J, with 12 bases between. The CDR3 region is CASSQSPVVLAKNIQYF. CDR3 in DNA: TGCGCCAGCAGTCAATCTCCAGTAGTACTAGCCAAAAACATTCAGTACTTC.

This clone occurred many times. V is TRBV18 and J is TRBJ1-5, with D hard to call. CDR1 and CDR2 from the germline V gene are KGHSH and LQKENI. The germline V and J ends were trimmed by 6 bases and 1 base, with 10 bases remaining between them. This CDR3 comprises 14 residues. CDR3 coding DNA: TGTGCCAGCTCGTATGATTGGAGCAATCAGCCCCAGCATTTT. This translates into CASSYDWSNQPQHF.

The chain recombines TRBV9 with TRBJ2-1; TRBD2 matches 13 bases. Per germline, CDR1 SGDLS and CDR2 YYNGEE. The length of the CDR3 is 15 residues. V trimming: 3 bases; J trimming: 9 bases; junction bases outside the gene matches: 6. The CDR3 region has the DNA TGTGCCAGCAGCGCAGGACTAGCGGGAGACAGTGAGCAGTTCTTC. Translated: CASSAGLAGDSEQFF.

This clone was counted only a few times. J is TRBJ1-5 and V is TRBV19; D perhaps matches TRBD1 (6 bases). CDR1 is LNHDA, CDR2 SQIVND, per germline (reference sequence). V was trimmed by 6 bases and J by 9 bases, leaving 18 bases between them. The CDR3 totals 14 residues. This CDR3 is CASSLGGRFGPQHF. CDR3 sequence (DNA): TGTGCCAGTAGCCTAGGGGGGCGCTTTGGGCCCCAGCATTTT.